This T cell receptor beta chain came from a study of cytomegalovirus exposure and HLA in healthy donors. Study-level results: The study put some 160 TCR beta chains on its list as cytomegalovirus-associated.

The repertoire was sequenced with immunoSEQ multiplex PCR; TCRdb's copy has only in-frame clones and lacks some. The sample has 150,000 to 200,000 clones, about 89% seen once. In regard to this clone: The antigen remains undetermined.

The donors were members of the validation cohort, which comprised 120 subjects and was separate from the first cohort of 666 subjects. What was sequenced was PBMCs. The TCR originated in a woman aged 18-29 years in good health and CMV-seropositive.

As DNA, the CDR3 is TGTGCCAGCAGCTTACTAGTAGCGGGAGACACCGGGGAGCTGTTTTTT. It codes for CASSLLVAGDTGELFF. The J gene is TRBJ2-2, the V gene TRBV7-2; the match to TRBD2 covers 9 bases. This CDR3 has 16 residues. The germline V gene encodes CDR1 SGHTA and CDR2 FQGNSA. J lost 3 bases, V lost 2 bases, and 4 bases had no gene match.